A single sample gave rise to the 20 T cell receptor beta chains below, sequenced in a study of T cell responses to AZD1222 COVID-19 vaccine. Libraries were prepared by immunoSEQ multiplex PCR; TCRdb keeps only in-frame clonotypes and omits some of them. The sample includes about 92,000 clones, about nine tenths of them seen just once. Sequenced here: peripheral blood, sampled on day 0 of AZD1222 vaccination. The receptors derive from an adult in good health.

The chain links TRBV5-1 to TRBJ1-1, with D uncertain. Germline-derived CDR1 and CDR2 are SGHRS and YFSETQ. The V end was cut by 1 base, the J end by 0 bases, with 7 bases between. This CDR3 comprises 14 residues. CDR3 DNA: TGCGCCAGCAGCTTGAGTGGCATGAACACTGAAGCTTTCTTT. Translation: CASSLSGMNTEAFF.

This sequence joins TRBV5-1 and TRBJ1-4; 7 nucleotides align to TRBD1. CDR1 and CDR2 (germline): SGHRS, YFSETQ. The CDR3 contains 16 residues. J lost 6 bases, V lost 0 bases, and 8 bases had no gene match. CDR3: CASSLDRGGSDEKLFF. Here the CDR3 DNA reads TGCGCCAGCAGCTTGGACAGGGGAGGGTCGGATGAAAAACTGTTTTTT.

The V call is TRBV3-1 (or the pseudogene TRBV3-2), the J call TRBJ1-1; tentative D call: TRBD1 (6 bases). The V end was cut by 0 bases, the J end by 4 bases, with 15 bases between. The CDR3 consists of 16 residues. Germline CDR1 is LGHDT and CDR2 is YNNKEL (reference sequence). The CDR3 protein is CASSQDLGGAGTEAFF. CDR3 in DNA: TGTGCCAGCAGCCAAGATCTTGGGGGGGCCGGCACTGAAGCTTTCTTT.

V is TRBV9 and J is TRBJ2-3, with D maybe TRBD1 (6 bases). V shed 3 bases and J shed 7 bases, with 21 bases lying between them. The CDR3 has 16 amino acids. Germline V lookup: CDR1 SGDLS, CDR2 YYNGEE. CDR3 sequence reads: CASSDPQGLAVNTQYF. CDR3 DNA sequence: TGTGCCAGCAGCGATCCCCAGGGGCTAGCCGTAAATACGCAGTATTTT.

The CDR3 sequence: CASSLYGYTF. CDR3 sequence (DNA): TGTGCCAGCAGTTTATATGGCTACACCTTC. The rearrangement uses TRBV12-3 or TRBV12-4 and TRBJ1-2; no reliable D call. The V end lost 2 bases, the J end lost 5 bases, and 0 bases lay between the germline ends. The CDR3 length is 10 residues.

CDR3 bases: TGTGCCACCAGAGCCGGGACACTGATCCTTCCTGGGGCCAACGTCCTGACTTTC. Translated: CATRAGTLILPGANVLTF. This sequence joins TRBV15 and TRBJ2-6, with D possibly being TRBD1 (6 bases). The ends were cut back, 6 bases at V and 2 bases at J, with 20 bases in the middle. Germline values: CDR1 LNHNV, CDR2 YYDKDF (reference sequence). The CDR3 consists of 18 residues. Using reference TRBV15 and TRBJ2-6 for the parts outside the CDR3, the full variable domain is DAMVIQNPRYQVTQFGKPVTLSCSQTLNHNVMYWYQQKSSQAPKLLFHYYDKDFNNEADTPDNFQSRRPNTSFCFLDIRSPGLGDTAMYLCATRAGTLILPGANVLTFGAGSRLTVL.

This chain connects TRBV18 to TRBJ2-7; 7 bases line up with TRBD1. With V trimmed by 4 bases and J by 1 base, 7 bases remained unmatched. Germline CDR1 and CDR2: KGHSH and LQKENI. The CDR3 is made up of 15 amino acids. The CDR3, as DNA: TGTGCCAGCTCACGAGGCGGCAGGGGGTCCTACGAGCAGTACTTC. Translating it yields CASSRGGRGSYEQYF. The whole variable domain, remainder taken from reference TRBV18 and TRBJ2-7, is NAGVMQNPRHLVRRRGQEARLRCSPMKGHSHVYWYRQLPEEGLKFMVYLQKENIIDESGMPKERFSAEFPKEGPSILRIQQVVRGDSAAYFCASSRGGRGSYEQYFGPGTRLTVT.

This clone was seen more than once but under ten times. This rearrangement joins TRBV28 to TRBJ1-1; a weak D match, TRBD1 (6 bases). V lost 6 bases, J lost 5 bases, and 19 bases lay in between. Germline CDR1 is MDHEN and CDR2 is SYDVKM. This CDR3 comprises 15 residues. This CDR3 is CASRTTGQTVTEAFF. In DNA form, the CDR3 reads TGTGCCAGCAGAACTACCGGACAGACAGTGACTGAAGCTTTCTTT.

The chain recombines TRBV29-1 with TRBJ1-1; D is uncertain. Trimming left V 7 bases short and J 1 base short, with 4 bases between. The CDR3 sequence is 10 residues long. Germline V gene data show CDR1 as SQVTM and CDR2 as ANQGSEA. The CDR3 sequence is CSAWNTEAFF. The CDR3 DNA is TGCAGCGCGTGGAACACTGAAGCTTTCTTT.

The V call is TRBV19, the J call TRBJ2-2; D gene uncertain. This CDR3 is built from 15 residues. Deletions cut 4 bases from V and 4 bases from J, with 13 bases between. CDR1 LNHDA and CDR2 SQIVND come from the germline V gene (reference sequence). CDR3 sequence: CASSTIGRITGELFF. The CDR3 coding sequence is TGTGCCAGTAGTACTATCGGACGGATCACCGGGGAGCTGTTTTTT.

This sequence joins TRBV7-2 and TRBJ2-1, with D perhaps TRBD1 (5 bases). In germline, CDR1 is SGHTA, CDR2 FQGNSA. The CDR3 extends over 11 amino acids. Trimming took off 5 bases at V and 7 bases at J, with 6 bases between the two ends. In DNA form, the CDR3 reads TGTGCCAGCAGCCCAGGGAATGAGCAGTTCTTC. It is translated as CASSPGNEQFF. The variable domain in full, with the rest retrieved from reference TRBV7-2 and TRBJ2-1, is GAGVSQSPSNKVTEKGKDVELRCDPISGHTALYWYRQSLGQGLEFLIYFQGNSAPDKSGLPSDRFSAERTGGSVSTLTIQRTQQEDSAVYLCASSPGNEQFFGPGTRLTVL.

The chain joins TRBV2 to TRBJ2-3; weak D call: TRBD1 (6 bases). CDR3 length: 14 amino acids. Trimming took 9 bases from V and 0 from J, leaving 13 bases between them. CDR1 SNHLY and CDR2 FYNNEI come from the germline V gene. The CDR3 sequence: CASQQGSSTDTQYF. CDR3 bases: TGTGCCAGTCAACAGGGTTCTAGCACAGATACGCAGTATTTT.

J is TRBJ1-1 and V is TRBV5-1, with 7 bases matching TRBD1. Germline V gene lookup returns CDR1 SGHRS and CDR2 YFSETQ. There are 15 residues in the CDR3. V lost 0 bases to trimming and J lost 0 bases; unmatched junction nucleotides: 2. CDR3 region: CASSLEGQLNTEAFF. CDR3 bases: TGCGCCAGCAGCTTGGAGGGACAGCTGAACACTGAAGCTTTCTTT.

This rearrangement joins TRBV30 to TRBJ2-5; no clear D gene. V was pared by 4 bases and J by 2 bases, with 8 bases between. The CDR3 runs to 12 residues. CDR1 is GTSNPN and CDR2 is SVGIG in the germline V gene (reference sequence). The CDR3: CAWNQFQETQYF. The CDR3 nucleotides are TGTGCCTGGAATCAGTTTCAAGAGACCCAGTACTTC. Full variable domain (outside the CDR3, taken from reference TRBV30 and TRBJ2-5): SQTIHQWPATLVQPVGSPLSLECTVEGTSNPNLYWYRQAAGRGLQLLFYSVGIGQISSEVPQNLSASRPQDRQFILSSKKLLLSDSGFYLCAWNQFQETQYFGPGTRLLVL.

As to this clone: At one boundary the junction diverges from the germline segment, which might be a read error. The chain links TRBV28 to TRBJ2-3, with no clear D. Germline CDR1 is MDHEN and CDR2 is SYDVKM. This CDR3 has 13 residues. The chain's CDR3 is CASTLAHRDTQYF. The CDR3, as DNA: TGTGCCAGCACTTTAGCCCACAGAGATACGCAGTATTTT.

This clone was found a few times. CDR3 residues: CASSPGESSGYTF. CDR3 in DNA: TGTGCCAGCAGTCCAGGAGAGTCGTCTGGCTACACCTTC. This chain joins TRBV12-3 or TRBV12-4 and TRBJ1-2; D gene uncertain. This CDR3 spans 13 amino acids. The V end was cut by 5 bases, the J end by 7 bases, with 14 bases between.

The J gene is TRBJ2-2, the V gene TRBV24-1; TRBD2 aligns across 13 bases. Per germline, CDR1 KGHDR and CDR2 SFDVKD. The V gene end was trimmed by 0 bases and the J gene end by 3 bases; junction bases not matched to a gene: 6. This CDR3 is 19 amino acids long. The CDR3 spells CATSDLPGLAGTDTGELFF. The DNA of the CDR3 is TGTGCCACCAGTGATTTGCCGGGACTAGCGGGGACCGACACCGGGGAGCTGTTTTTT.

The CDR3 coding sequence is TGCGCCAGCAGCTCCGACCCGGGGGGCAGCTACGAGCAGTACTTC. Translating gives CASSSDPGGSYEQYF. V and J are TRBV5-1 and TRBJ2-7; D might be TRBD2 (7 bases). The length of the CDR3 is 15 residues. Between the trimmed V and J ends, which lost 3 bases and 3 bases, there was a span of 16 bases. In germline, CDR1 is SGHRS, CDR2 YFSETQ.

V is TRBV24-1 and J is TRBJ2-2; 9 bases line up with TRBD1. Germline V gene lookup returns CDR1 KGHDR and CDR2 SFDVKD. CDR3 length: 17 amino acids. V shed 4 bases, J shed 5 bases, and the junction held 10 bases outside the gene matches. CDR3 sequence: CATSDPPGQGHTGELFF. The CDR3 DNA reads as TGTGCCACCAGTGACCCTCCTGGACAGGGGCATACCGGGGAGCTGTTTTTT.

This clone showed up just once. The chain combines TRBV10-3 with TRBJ1-6; the D is unclear. Trimming removed 7 bases at V and 4 bases at J, with 14 bases between. This CDR3 comprises 15 residues. Germline V gene sequence: CDR1 ENHRY, CDR2 SYGVKD. For the CDR3, the DNA is TGTGCCATCAAAAGAGAAGGGCCGTATAATTCACCCCTCCACTTT. Its translation: CAIKREGPYNSPLHF.